This note documents a single TCR beta chain sequence. Its antigen is undetermined. Researchers ran the PCR with 60 Vbeta and 13 Jbeta primers. Data came from immunoSEQ multiplex PCR; TCRdb stores just in-frame clones and leaves some out. The sample lists 140,000 to 150,000 clones; over 60% were seen once. This specimen comes from a study of cytomegalovirus exposure and HLA in healthy donors. Study conclusions and caveats: For most TCR beta V segments, an earlier analysis put the productive rate at about 90% or about 30% of the time.

Donors sampled were nominally healthy, though unrecorded immune exposures were likely. The receptor's source is a woman under 40 in good health and CMV-seronegative. Specimen: PBMCs.

The CDR3 protein is CASSIRTGRMNTEAFF. The CDR3, as DNA: TGCGCCAGCAGCATTCGGACAGGGAGAATGAACACTGAAGCTTTCTTT. The V and J genes are TRBV4-3 and TRBJ1-1; 8 bases map to TRBD1. CDR1 and CDR2 from the germline V gene are LGHNA and YSLEER. V trimming: 5 bases; J trimming: 0 bases; junction bases outside the gene matches: 8. The CDR3 runs 16 residues.